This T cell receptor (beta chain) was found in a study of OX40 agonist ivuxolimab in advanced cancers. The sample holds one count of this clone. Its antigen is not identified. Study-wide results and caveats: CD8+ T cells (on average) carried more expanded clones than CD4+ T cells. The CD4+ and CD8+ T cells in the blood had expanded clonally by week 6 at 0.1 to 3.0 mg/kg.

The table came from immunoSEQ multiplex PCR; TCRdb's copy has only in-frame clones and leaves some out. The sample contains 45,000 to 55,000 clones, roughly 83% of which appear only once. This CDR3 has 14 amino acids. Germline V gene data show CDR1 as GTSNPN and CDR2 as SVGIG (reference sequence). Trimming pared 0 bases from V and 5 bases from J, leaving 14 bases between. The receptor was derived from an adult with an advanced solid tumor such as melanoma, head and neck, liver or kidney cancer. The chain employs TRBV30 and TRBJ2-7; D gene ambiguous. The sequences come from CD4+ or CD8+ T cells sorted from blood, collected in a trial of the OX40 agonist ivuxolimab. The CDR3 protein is CAWSVRKLSDEQYF. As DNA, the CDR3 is TGTGCCTGGAGTGTGAGGAAGCTTAGTGACGAGCAGTACTTC.